This TCR beta chain stems from a study of response to subunit inactivated influenza vaccine listed by TCRdb under 2018. With respect to the entire study: The study used deep quantitative T cell receptor repertoire profiling to track responses to a trivalent subunit inactivated influenza vaccine.

Libraries were prepared through RT-PCR. Sequencer: Illumina HiSeq 2500. TCRdb reprocessed the public reads (quality trimming at Q25 with fastp, clone calling with MiXCR) and kept in-frame beta chains. Each CDR3 protein appears once, grouped with its most common genes and DNA. The sample data list under 500,000 distinct CDR3 sequences, and approximately 11% of these were observed just once. The ten largest account for 10% to 15% of the sample. Remarks on this clonotype: The antigen it recognizes is unknown. Qualities for individual bases were not recorded, and no much larger clone is one base off.

The time point label corresponds to: around 45 days after influenza vaccine administration. Results and caveats for the whole study, not just this receptor: The authors proposed that each seasonal influenza vaccination may bring in only a limited number of new T cells.

The germline V gene yields ENHRY for CDR1 and SYGVKD for CDR2. Its CDR3 holds 14 amino acids, cysteine through phenylalanine. The kept DNA is CDR3 alone, 42 bases in frame from the first base. Clipping removes 7 bases from V and 13 bases from J, with 16 as the unmatched junction base count. The chain employs TRBV10-3 and TRBJ1-2, with 9 central nucleotides matching TRBD1. The clonotype originates from a man in his fifties or sixties who received an inactivated influenza vaccine. Donor details come from another sample of the same person, matched by shared clones. Source: PBMCs from blood, taken 40 to 50 days after vaccination. The DNA reads TGTGCCATCACGAGAATAAATGGGACAGGGAAGATCACCTTC. Translation gives CAITRINGTGKITF.